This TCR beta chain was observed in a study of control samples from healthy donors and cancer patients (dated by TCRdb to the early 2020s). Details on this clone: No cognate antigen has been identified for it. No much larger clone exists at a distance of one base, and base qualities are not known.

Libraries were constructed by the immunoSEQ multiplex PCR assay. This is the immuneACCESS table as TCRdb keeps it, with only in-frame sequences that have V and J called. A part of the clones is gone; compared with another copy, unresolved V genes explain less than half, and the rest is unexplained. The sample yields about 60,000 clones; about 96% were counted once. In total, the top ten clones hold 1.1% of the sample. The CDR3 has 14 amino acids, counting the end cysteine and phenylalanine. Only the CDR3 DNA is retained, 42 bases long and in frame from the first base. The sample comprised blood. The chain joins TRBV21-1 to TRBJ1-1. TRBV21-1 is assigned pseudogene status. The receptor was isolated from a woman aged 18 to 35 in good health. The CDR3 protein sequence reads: CASSKEIGGTQAFF. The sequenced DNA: TGTGCCAGCAGCAAAGAGATCGGCGGTACACAAGCTTTCTTT.